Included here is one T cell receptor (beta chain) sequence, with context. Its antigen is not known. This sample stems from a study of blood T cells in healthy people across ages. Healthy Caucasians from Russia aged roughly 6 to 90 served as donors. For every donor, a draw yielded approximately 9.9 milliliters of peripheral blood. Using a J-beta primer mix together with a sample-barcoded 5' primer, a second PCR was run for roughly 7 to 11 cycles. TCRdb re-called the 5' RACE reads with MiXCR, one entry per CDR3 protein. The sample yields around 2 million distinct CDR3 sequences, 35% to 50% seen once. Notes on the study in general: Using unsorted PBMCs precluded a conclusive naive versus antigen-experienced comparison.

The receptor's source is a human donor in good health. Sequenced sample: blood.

CDR3 amino acids: CASSQGQGPSREKLFF. The CDR3 nucleotides are TGTGCCAGCAGCCAAGGGCAGGGGCCCTCACGGGAAAAACTGTTTTTT. The chain joins TRBV3-1 to TRBJ1-4; perhaps TRBD1 as D (6 bases). The germline gives CDR1 LGHDT, CDR2 YNNKEL (reference sequence). This CDR3 has 16 residues. V lost 1 base and J 8 bases, leaving 17 bases between the germline ends.